The 9 T cell receptor beta chains reported below all come from one sample, sequenced in a study of blood T cell repertoires in COVID-19. The repertoire was sequenced with immunoSEQ multiplex PCR; TCRdb's copy has only in-frame clones and lacks some. Among 250,000 to 400,000 clones, 88% were seen once, and the ten largest hold about 1.5%. Sequenced input: peripheral blood. The receptors here all came from a woman aged 25 to 39 with COVID-19, enrolled during active disease.

The J gene is TRBJ1-1, the V gene TRBV19, with 10 bases aligning to TRBD1. Germline V lookup: CDR1 LNHDA, CDR2 SQIVND (reference sequence). V lost 6 bases, J lost 4 bases, and 2 bases stayed unmatched. The CDR3 runs 13 residues. For the CDR3, the DNA is TGTGCCAGTAGGGGACAGGGGTCCACTGAAGCTTTCTTT. Amino acid sequence: CASRGQGSTEAFF.

V is TRBV7-8 and J is TRBJ2-1; D call uncertain. The CDR3 loop spans 15 amino acids. Germline CDR1 reads SGHVS; CDR2 reads FQNEAQ. Trimming took off 1 base at V and 4 bases at J, with 11 bases between the two ends. DNA of the CDR3: TGTGCCAGCAGCTTAGGGCAGTTATCATACAATGAGCAGTTCTTC. Residues: CASSLGQLSYNEQFF.

The chain combines TRBV29-1 with TRBJ1-2; D gene uncertain. There are 13 residues in the CDR3. V lost 4 bases and J 0 bases, leaving 9 bases between the germline ends. The germline gives CDR1 SQVTM, CDR2 ANQGSEA. The CDR3 spells CSVGVRSNYGYTF. DNA of the CDR3: TGCAGCGTTGGGGTCAGGTCTAACTATGGCTACACCTTC.

This clone was found many times. V usage is TRBV9 and J usage is TRBJ2-5; 8 bases line up with TRBD2. The V gene end was trimmed by 4 bases and the J gene end by 1 base; junction bases not matched to a gene: 6. Germline V lookup: CDR1 SGDLS, CDR2 YYNGEE. The CDR3 covers 15 residues. The CDR3: CASSPTGGPQETQYF. The CDR3 region has the DNA TGTGCCAGCAGCCCCACGGGAGGGCCCCAAGAGACCCAGTACTTC.

The genes are TRBV5-8 and TRBJ1-1; D is possibly TRBD1 (5 bases). The V end lost 0 bases, the J end lost 6 bases, and 12 bases lay between the germline ends. This CDR3 contains 14 residues. The germline gives CDR1 SGHTS, CDR2 YDEGEE. The CDR3 sequence: CASSLGRPGSEAFF. CDR3 sequence (DNA): TGTGCCAGCAGCTTGGGACGACCAGGGTCTGAAGCTTTCTTT. The complete variable domain, with remaining parts taken from reference TRBV5-8 and TRBJ1-1, reads EAGVTQSPTHLIKTRGQQATLRCSPISGHTSVYWYQQALGLGLQFLLWYDEGEERNRGNFPPRFSGRQFPNYSSELNVNALELEDSALYLCASSLGRPGSEAFFGQGTRLTVV.

The chain is built from TRBV6-5 and TRBJ1-5, with D maybe TRBD1 (6 bases). V lost 4 bases, J lost 1 base, and 11 bases lay in between. CDR1 is MNHEY and CDR2 is SVGAGI in the germline V gene. This CDR3 spans 15 amino acids. The CDR3 region has the DNA TGTGCCAGCAGTTCAGGGGATTCAAGCAATCAGCCCCAGCATTTT. It encodes CASSSGDSSNQPQHF.

V usage is TRBV14 and J usage is TRBJ2-6; D gene unclear. V was clipped by 4 bases and J by 0 bases, with 7 bases between them. Germline V lookup: CDR1 SGHDN, CDR2 FVKESK. There are 15 residues in the CDR3. CDR3 sequence reads: CASSRLDSGANVLTF. The CDR3 region has the DNA TGTGCCAGCAGCCGCCTAGACTCTGGGGCCAACGTCCTGACTTTC.

The chain combines TRBV6-6 with TRBJ1-3; TRBD1 agrees at 7 bases. With 5 bases clipped from V and 4 bases from J, the junction kept 11 bases outside the gene matches. The CDR3 contains 16 residues. Germline V CDR1 and CDR2: MNHNY, SVGAGI (reference sequence). The CDR3 loop reads CASSGPGQMVGNTIYF. CDR3 nucleotide sequence: TGTGCCAGCAGTGGACCGGGACAGATGGTGGGAAACACCATATATTTT.

The rearrangement links TRBV28 to TRBJ1-1, with D possibly matching TRBD1 (5 bases). The CDR3 runs to 13 residues. V lost 7 bases, J lost 14 bases, and 23 bases lay in between. Germline V CDR1 and CDR2: MDHEN, SYDVKM. The CDR3 DNA reads TGTGCCAGCACCTCCCAGTGGGGCTGGACGTTGTTCTTT. This encodes CASTSQWGWTLFF.